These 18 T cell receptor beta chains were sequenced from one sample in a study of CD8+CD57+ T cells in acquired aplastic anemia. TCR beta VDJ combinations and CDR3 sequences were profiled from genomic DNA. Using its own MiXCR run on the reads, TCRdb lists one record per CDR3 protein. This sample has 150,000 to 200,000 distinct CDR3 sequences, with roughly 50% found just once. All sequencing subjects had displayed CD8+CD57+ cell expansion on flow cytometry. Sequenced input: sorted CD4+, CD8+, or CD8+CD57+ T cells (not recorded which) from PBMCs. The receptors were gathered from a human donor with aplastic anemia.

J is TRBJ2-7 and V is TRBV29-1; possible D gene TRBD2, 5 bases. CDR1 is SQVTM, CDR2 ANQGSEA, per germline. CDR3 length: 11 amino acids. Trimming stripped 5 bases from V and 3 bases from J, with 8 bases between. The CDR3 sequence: CSVFGDYEQYF. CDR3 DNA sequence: TGCAGCGTTTTCGGGGACTACGAGCAGTACTTC.

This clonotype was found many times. The CDR3 region is CASSQFQDDLYGYTF. The CDR3 DNA follows: TGCGCCAGCAGCCAATTTCAGGACGATCTCTATGGCTACACCTTC. J is TRBJ1-2 and V is TRBV4-3; the D is unclear. In germline, CDR1 is LGHNA, CDR2 YSLEER. CDR3 length: 15 amino acids. V lost 2 bases and J lost 4, with 14 bases in between.

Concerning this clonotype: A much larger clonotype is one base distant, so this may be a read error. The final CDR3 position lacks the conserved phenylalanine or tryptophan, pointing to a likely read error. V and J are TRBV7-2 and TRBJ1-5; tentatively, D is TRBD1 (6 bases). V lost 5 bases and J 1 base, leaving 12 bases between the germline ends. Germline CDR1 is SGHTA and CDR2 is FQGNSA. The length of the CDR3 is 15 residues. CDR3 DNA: TGTGCCAGCAGCCTGGACAGTACGAGCAATCAGCCCCAGCATTAT. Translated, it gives CASSLDSTSNQPQHY.

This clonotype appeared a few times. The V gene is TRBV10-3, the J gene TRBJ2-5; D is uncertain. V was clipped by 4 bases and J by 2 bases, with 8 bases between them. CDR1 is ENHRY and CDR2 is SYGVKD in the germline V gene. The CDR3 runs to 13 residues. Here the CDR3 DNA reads TGTGCCATCAGTGTCGACCCACAAGAGACCCAGTACTTC. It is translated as CAISVDPQETQYF.

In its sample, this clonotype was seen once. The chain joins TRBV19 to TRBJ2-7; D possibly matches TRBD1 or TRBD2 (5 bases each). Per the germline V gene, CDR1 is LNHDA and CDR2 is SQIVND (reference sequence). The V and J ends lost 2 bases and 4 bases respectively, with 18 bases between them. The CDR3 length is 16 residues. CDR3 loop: CASSITRDGRVYEQYV. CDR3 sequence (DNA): TGTGCCAGTAGTATAACCCGGGACGGTCGCGTGTACGAGCAGTACGTC.

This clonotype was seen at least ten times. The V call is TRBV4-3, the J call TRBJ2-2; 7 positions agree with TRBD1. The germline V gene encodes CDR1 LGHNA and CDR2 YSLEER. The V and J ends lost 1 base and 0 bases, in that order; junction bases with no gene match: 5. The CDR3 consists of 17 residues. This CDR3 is CASSQGVQGPNTGELFF. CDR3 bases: TGCGCCAGCAGCCAAGGAGTACAGGGGCCGAACACCGGGGAGCTGTTTTTT.

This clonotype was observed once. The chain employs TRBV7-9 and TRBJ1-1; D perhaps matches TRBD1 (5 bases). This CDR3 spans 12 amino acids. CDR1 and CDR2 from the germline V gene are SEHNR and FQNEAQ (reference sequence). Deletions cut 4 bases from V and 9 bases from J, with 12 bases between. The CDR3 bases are TGTGCCAGCAGCTCCGGGGGTGTCAAAGCTTTCTTT. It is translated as CASSSGGVKAFF.

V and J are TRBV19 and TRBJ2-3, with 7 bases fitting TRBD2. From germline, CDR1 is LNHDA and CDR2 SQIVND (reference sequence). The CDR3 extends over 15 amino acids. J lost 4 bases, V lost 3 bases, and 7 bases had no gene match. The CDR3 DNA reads TGTGCCAGTAGTATTGGGTCCGCGGGAGCAGATACGCAGTATTTT. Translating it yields CASSIGSAGADTQYF.

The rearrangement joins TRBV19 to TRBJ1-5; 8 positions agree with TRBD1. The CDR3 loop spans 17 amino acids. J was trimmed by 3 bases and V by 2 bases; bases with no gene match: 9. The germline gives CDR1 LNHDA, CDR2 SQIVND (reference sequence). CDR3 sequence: CASSIPGQDLYNQPQHF. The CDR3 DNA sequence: TGTGCCAGTAGTATACCGGGACAGGACCTCTACAATCAGCCCCAGCATTTT.

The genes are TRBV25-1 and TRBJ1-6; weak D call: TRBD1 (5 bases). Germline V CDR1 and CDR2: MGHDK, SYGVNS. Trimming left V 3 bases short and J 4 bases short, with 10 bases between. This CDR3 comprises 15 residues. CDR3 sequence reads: CASSDSQAYNSPLHF. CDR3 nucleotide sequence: TGTGCCAGCAGTGACTCACAGGCGTATAATTCACCCCTCCACTTT.

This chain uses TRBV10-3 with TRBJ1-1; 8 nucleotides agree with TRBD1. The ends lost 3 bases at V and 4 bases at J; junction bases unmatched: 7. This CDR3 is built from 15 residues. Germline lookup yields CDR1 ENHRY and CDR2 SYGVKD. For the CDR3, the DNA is TGTGCCATCAGTGACAGGGGGCTATTGGGCACTGAAGCTTTCTTT. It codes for CAISDRGLLGTEAFF.

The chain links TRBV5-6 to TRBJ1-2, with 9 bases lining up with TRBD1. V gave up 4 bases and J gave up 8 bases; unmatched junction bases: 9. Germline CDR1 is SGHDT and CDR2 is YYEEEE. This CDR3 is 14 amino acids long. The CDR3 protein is CASSHRDRASGYTF. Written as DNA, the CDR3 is TGTGCCAGCAGCCACCGGGACAGGGCGTCCGGCTACACCTTC. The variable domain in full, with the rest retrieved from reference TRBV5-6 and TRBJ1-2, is DAGVTQSPTHLIKTRGQQVTLRCSPKSGHDTVSWYQQALGQGPQFIFQYYEEEERQRGNFPDRFSGHQFPNYSSELNVNALLLGDSALYLCASSHRDRASGYTFGSGTRLTVV.

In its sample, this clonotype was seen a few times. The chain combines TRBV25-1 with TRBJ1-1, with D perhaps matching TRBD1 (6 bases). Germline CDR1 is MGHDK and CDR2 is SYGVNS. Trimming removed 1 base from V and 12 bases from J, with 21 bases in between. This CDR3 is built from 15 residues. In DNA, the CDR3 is TGTGCCAGCAGTGAATTGGCGGCAGGGGCCGGGAGGACTTTCTTT. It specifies CASSELAAGAGRTFF.

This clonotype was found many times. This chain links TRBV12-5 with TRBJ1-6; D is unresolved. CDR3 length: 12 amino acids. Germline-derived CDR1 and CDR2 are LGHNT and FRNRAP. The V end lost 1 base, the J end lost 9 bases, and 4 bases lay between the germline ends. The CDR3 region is CASGLDSSPLHF. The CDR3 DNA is TGTGCTAGTGGTTTGGATAGTTCACCCCTCCACTTT. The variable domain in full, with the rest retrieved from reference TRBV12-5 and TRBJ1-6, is DARVTQTPRHKVTEMGQEVTMRCQPILGHNTVFWYRQTMMQGLELLAYFRNRAPLDDSGMPKDRFSAEMPDATLATLKIQPSEPRDSAVYFCASGLDSSPLHFGNGTRLTVT.

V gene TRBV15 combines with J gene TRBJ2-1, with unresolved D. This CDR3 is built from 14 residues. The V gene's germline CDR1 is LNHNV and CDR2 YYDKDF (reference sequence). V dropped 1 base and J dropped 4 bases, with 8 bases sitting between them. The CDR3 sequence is CATSRVTLYNEQFF. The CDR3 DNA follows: TGTGCCACCAGCAGAGTCACGTTATACAATGAGCAGTTCTTC.

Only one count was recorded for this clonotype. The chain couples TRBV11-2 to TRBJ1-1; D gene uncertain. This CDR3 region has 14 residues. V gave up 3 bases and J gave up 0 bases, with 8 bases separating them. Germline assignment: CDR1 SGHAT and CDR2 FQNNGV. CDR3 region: CASSFDRMNTEAFF. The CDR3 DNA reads TGTGCCAGCAGCTTTGACCGGATGAACACTGAAGCTTTCTTT.

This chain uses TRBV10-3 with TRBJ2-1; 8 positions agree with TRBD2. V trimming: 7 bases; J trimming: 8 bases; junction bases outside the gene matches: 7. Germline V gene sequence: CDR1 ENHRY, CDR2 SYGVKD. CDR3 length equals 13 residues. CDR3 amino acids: CAITAGGVDEQFF. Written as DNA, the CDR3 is TGTGCCATCACCGCGGGAGGAGTCGATGAGCAGTTCTTC.

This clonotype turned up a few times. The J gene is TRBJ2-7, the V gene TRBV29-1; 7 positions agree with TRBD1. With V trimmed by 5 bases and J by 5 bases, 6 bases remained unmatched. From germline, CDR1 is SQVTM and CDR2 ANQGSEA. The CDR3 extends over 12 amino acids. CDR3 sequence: CSVKTGRHEQYF. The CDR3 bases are TGCAGCGTTAAGACAGGGAGACACGAGCAGTACTTC.